This record looks at one TCR beta chain sequence and its context. Its specific antigen is unknown. The record has no base qualities; no much larger clone is one base away. Relative to germline, V is 5 bases shorter and J is 2 bases shorter, with 13 bases between their ends. The germline V gene encodes CDR1 SGDLS and CDR2 YYNGEE. CDR3 length: 14 amino acids, cysteine to phenylalanine. Only the CDR3 portion is preserved as DNA: 42 bases, with reading frame beginning at the first base. Library method: 5' RACE. This sample was sequenced with an Illumina HiSeq 2500. A second roughly 6 to 11 cycle PCR used a sample-barcoded 5' primer and a J-beta primer mix. A template-switch 5' adaptor carrying 12 random nucleotides introduced a unique molecular identifier onto each TCR beta cDNA molecule. At least 2.5 million CDR3-containing paired-end reads were obtained from each sample. All of the RNA was converted into first-strand cDNA using the Mint cDNA synthesis kit, with a TRBC-specific oligonucleotide serving as the primer. Following uracil-DNA glycosylase treatment, a first 18-cycle PCR with universal primers M1SS and BC2_uni_R was performed on all cDNA. The paper's processing steps were these. For normalization, 1 million high-quality reads, each with a distinct molecular identifier, were randomly selected from each sample. Reads with shared molecular identifiers were discarded instead of being binned into consensus sequences. MiTCR, set to a Q25 quality threshold and the strictest error-elimination algorithm, was used for CDR3 identification, clonotype clustering and error correction. A nonparametric unseen species model using Euler transformation provided a lower-bound estimate of total TCR beta diversity. The raw public reads went through TCRdb reprocessing: fastp at Q25, MiXCR clone calling, in-frame beta chains kept. Rows are combined by CDR3 protein, so each entry shows the most common genes and DNA. These V and J calls are TCRdb output, not the study's own analysis. This sample lists over 950,000 distinct CDR3 sequences; roughly two fifths were detected once. Jointly, the top ten make up under 15% of the sample.

The sample comes from a study of blood T cells in healthy people across ages (dated by TCRdb to between 2015 and 2016). For the study in its entirety: In model experiments, template switching captured roughly one uniquely barcoded TCR beta cDNA molecule for every two T cells. To track age-related changes in TCR beta repertoire diversity, the study relied on deep sequencing normalized with unique cDNA molecular identifiers. The donors were divided into four age groups: young (average 16 years), middle-aged (about 40), aged (approximately 62) and long-lived (around 87). To avoid experimental bias, donors of different ages were spread randomly across the sequencing lanes. Using the same blood draw, the study looked at two additional independent replicas of 1 million unique cDNA reads for two donors, one aged 18 to 30 and the other aged 80 or older.

What the authors observed across the whole study: Total diversity estimates from one million sequenced T cells were considered lower bounds and underestimates. As age increased, observed TCR beta diversity per million T cells dropped in a roughly linear way, and a significant reduction was already evident by age 40. There was a strong correlation between observed TCR beta diversity and the percentage of naive T cells measured by flow cytometry. Since profiling was done on bulk unsorted PBMCs, naive and antigen-experienced compartments could not be conclusively compared. Compared with the aged group, the long-lived group had more naive CD4+ T cells, fewer expanded clones and increased TCR diversity, suggesting age selection. The CMV infection status of donors was not known, potentially confounding age-related changes in expanded clonotypes.

The donors were about 40 Caucasian individuals from Russia, aged roughly 6 to 90 years, who were systemically healthy. Approximately 10 milliliters of peripheral blood were collected from each donor into EDTA-treated Vacutainer tubes. PBMCs were isolated by Ficoll-Paque density-gradient centrifugation, with at least 6.5 million obtained per sample. Trizol reagent was used to extract total RNA from the PBMCs, yielding at least 6 micrograms per sample. The percentages of naive CD45RAhigh/CD27high T cells were determined by flow cytometry on a PBMC aliquot from every donor. Rearrangement joined TRBV9 to TRBJ2-5, with no confident D gene call. The sequence came from a man between 18 and 35 years old in good health. Sequenced material: blood. CDR3 region: CASSPFGSQETQYF. The DNA sequence is TGTGCCAGCAGTCCCTTTGGATCTCAAGAGACCCAGTACTTC.